This TCR beta chain emerged from a study of cytomegalovirus exposure and HLA in healthy donors. Across the study: In an earlier analysis, 95 million to 140 million unique TCR beta sequences were found from some 180 million T cells. Genotyping showed around four fifths of a few hundred donors falling in the Caucasian-associated ancestry cluster. The study, taken as a whole, reports: Later, TCR association rates were found to vary by HLA locus, highest for DRB1 and lowest for HLA-C.

This clone was seen only a few times. Its antigen remains unknown. PCR involved 60 Vbeta and 13 Jbeta primers. Produced via immunoSEQ multiplex PCR; TCRdb's table is partial and in-frame only. The sample consists of a few hundred thousand clones, around 79% of them appearing once. Trimming took 1 base from V and 7 from J; bases not matched to a gene: 12. The germline gives CDR1 MNHEY, CDR2 SMNVEV (reference sequence). The CDR3 is 18 residues long. The sample taken for sequencing was PBMCs. The sequence was obtained from a man aged 18 to 29 in good health and CMV-seronegative. The chain carries TRBV27 and TRBJ2-2; 10 bases fit TRBD2. CDR3 coding DNA: TGTGCCAGCAGTTTATATGGGCTAGCGGGAGCGTTGGACGGGGAGCTGTTTTTT. Translated, it gives CASSLYGLAGALDGELFF.